The 16 T cell receptor beta chains below were found in one sample sequenced in a study of breast tumors, draining lymph nodes, adjacent tissues. MiXCR, applied by TCRdb to the multiplex PCR reads, yields one record per CDR3 protein. The table has under 250,000 distinct CDR3 sequences, around 32% seen once. Samples came from axillary lymph nodes draining the breast cancer. Sequencing used axillary lymph node tissue. Receptors were obtained from a female donor with breast cancer. Some clones in this sample may be carry-over from other donors' samples.

The chain is built from TRBV14 and TRBJ1-6; no clear D gene. V lost 4 bases and J lost 8, with 15 bases in between. The V gene's germline CDR1 is SGHDN and CDR2 FVKESK. This CDR3 is built from 15 residues. CDR3 in DNA: TGTGCCAGCAGCCCCCAGGCCCCCGAGGATTCACCCCTCCACTTT. Protein: CASSPQAPEDSPLHF.

This clonotype was seen only once. The V and J genes are TRBV24-1 and TRBJ2-1, with TRBD2 identical over 13 bases. V was clipped by 4 bases and J by 12 bases; unmatched bases: 11. Germline V lookup: CDR1 KGHDR, CDR2 SFDVKD. This CDR3 is 16 amino acids long. This CDR3 reads CATSEFPRLAGGGQFF. The CDR3 bases are TGTGCCACCAGTGAGTTCCCGAGACTAGCGGGAGGCGGGCAGTTCTTC.

The sample holds many counts of this clonotype. The chain employs TRBV9 and TRBJ1-3; no reliable D call. CDR3 length: 15 amino acids. Germline CDR1 reads SGDLS; CDR2 reads YYNGEE. V was shortened by 3 bases and J by 0 bases, with 10 bases between the two germline ends. CDR3 amino acids: CASSAQPVSGNTIYF. CDR3 bases: TGTGCCAGCAGCGCTCAACCAGTCTCTGGAAACACCATATATTTT.

In this sample, this clonotype turned up once. Because the CDR3 is missing its conserved closing phenylalanine or tryptophan, this is likely a read error. The J gene is TRBJ1-5, the V gene TRBV5-4; D not certain. Germline CDR1 and CDR2: SGHNT and YYREEE (reference sequence). This CDR3 is built from 17 residues. V was pared by 4 bases and J by 3 bases, with 20 bases between. In DNA, the CDR3 is TGTGCCAGCAGCCAATTCCCACCGGGAGTCAACAATCAGCCCCAGCATTCT. Translating gives CASSQFPPGVNNQPQHS.

This clonotype has only a few counts. The chain links TRBV19 to TRBJ2-5, with D tentatively TRBD1 (6 bases). Trimming left V 7 bases short and J 9 bases short, with 21 bases between. Germline loops: CDR1 LNHDA, CDR2 SQIVND (reference sequence). This CDR3 comprises 14 residues. The DNA for the CDR3 is TGTGCCAGTAATCCCGGACAGCGAAAATCGGCCCAGTACTTC. This sequence encodes CASNPGQRKSAQYF.

This clonotype was observed many times. The chain combines TRBV12-3 or TRBV12-4 with TRBJ2-5; 12 bases map to TRBD2. This CDR3 comprises 15 residues. The trim removed 6 bases at V and 1 base at J, leaving 3 bases unmatched. CDR3 nucleotide sequence: TGTGCCAGCAGGCCTAGCGGGAGGGCCCAAGAGACCCAGTACTTC. Translation: CASRPSGRAQETQYF.

V is TRBV9 and J is TRBJ2-6; no reliable D call. CDR1 and CDR2 (germline): SGDLS, YYNGEE. The ends were cut back, 3 bases at V and 4 bases at J, with 8 bases in the middle. The CDR3 length is 14 residues. DNA of the CDR3: TGTGCCAGCAGCGGATCACAGGGGGCCAACGTCCTGACTTTC. Translating it yields CASSGSQGANVLTF. The full variable domain, with the rest looked up from reference TRBV9 and TRBJ2-6, is DSGVTQTPKHLITATGQRVTLRCSPRSGDLSVYWYQQSLDQGLQFLIQYYNGEERAKGNILERFSAQQFPDLHSELNLSSLELGDSALYFCASSGSQGANVLTFGAGSRLTVL.

The chain couples TRBV14 to TRBJ2-5; 9 nucleotides agree with TRBD2. This CDR3 contains 17 residues. After removal of 0 bases from V and 5 bases from J, the junction contained 10 bases not matched to a gene. In germline, CDR1 is SGHDN, CDR2 FVKESK. CDR3 DNA: TGTGCCAGCAGCCAAGAAAGCGGGAGGAAGGTTGAGGAGACCCAGTACTTC. Translated: CASSQESGRKVEETQYF.

This clonotype was recorded at least ten times. The rearrangement joins TRBV6-5 to TRBJ2-7; TRBD1 is a possible D gene (6 bases). Trimming took 11 bases from V and 6 from J, leaving 17 bases between them. Germline CDR1 is MNHEY and CDR2 is SVGAGI. The CDR3 totals 12 residues. The CDR3 DNA reads as TGTGCCGACCGGGACACGGCGCTCGAGCAGTACTTC. Its protein is CADRDTALEQYF.

V and J are TRBV30 and TRBJ1-4; TRBD1 matches at 8 bases. Germline V gene data show CDR1 as GTSNPN and CDR2 as SVGIG (reference sequence). The CDR3 covers 17 residues. With V trimmed by 1 base and J by 5 bases, 12 bases remained unmatched. The CDR3 coding sequence is TGTGCCTGGAGTGGTGTCAGGGGGCTTTTAGGGAATGAAAAACTGTTTTTT. Its protein product is CAWSGVRGLLGNEKLFF.

As regards this clonotype: Sequence at one end of the junction differs from germline and may be a read error. V gene TRBV6-1 combines with J gene TRBJ2-6; tentative D call: TRBD1 (5 bases). The CDR3 has 15 residues. Germline lookup yields CDR1 MNHNS and CDR2 SASEGT. The CDR3 sequence is CASSGGRAGANVLTF. DNA for the CDR3: TGTGCCAGCAGTGGTGGTAGGGCTGGGGCCAACGTCCTGACCTTC.

Ten or more counts support this clonotype. This sequence joins TRBV5-1 and TRBJ1-2; 7 bases are a match to TRBD1. The germline gives CDR1 SGHRS, CDR2 YFSETQ. Losses at the gene ends were 5 bases for V and 4 bases for J; bases not matched to a gene: 5. The CDR3 runs to 13 residues. The CDR3 reads CASSPDRAYGYTF. The CDR3 nucleotides read TGCGCCAGCAGTCCCGACAGGGCCTATGGCTACACCTTC.

This clonotype was picked up many times. The rearrangement joins TRBV5-1 to TRBJ2-1, with 8 bases fitting TRBD2. After removal of 5 bases from V and 4 bases from J, the junction contained 8 bases not matched to a gene. CDR3 size: 15 residues. Germline V gives CDR1 SGHRS, CDR2 YFSETQ. The CDR3 region is CASSTSGTRYNEQFF. CDR3 sequence (DNA): TGCGCCAGCAGTACTAGCGGCACTCGGTACAATGAGCAGTTCTTC.

Ten or more counts support this clonotype. This chain joins TRBV5-1 and TRBJ2-1; TRBD2 might be the D (6 bases). The length of the CDR3 is 15 residues. CDR1 and CDR2 from the germline V gene are SGHRS and YFSETQ. V was cut by 3 bases and J by 0 bases, with 10 bases left in between. In DNA, the CDR3 is TGCGCCAGCAGCTCACCGGGACTCTCCTACAATGAGCAGTTCTTC. This gives the protein CASSSPGLSYNEQFF.

The V and J genes are TRBV20-1 and TRBJ1-1; D perhaps matches TRBD1 (6 bases). Germline-derived CDR1 and CDR2 are DFQATT and SNEGSKA (reference sequence). The CDR3 runs 12 residues. V was pared by 7 bases and J by 1 base, with 10 bases between. CDR3 loop: CSVPGENTEAFF. In nucleotides, the CDR3 is TGCAGTGTTCCAGGGGAGAACACTGAAGCTTTCTTT.

A single count supports this clonotype. A much larger clone lies one base from this, so it may be a read error. A read error is likely, as this CDR3 ends without the conserved phenylalanine or tryptophan. The chain recombines TRBV30 with TRBJ2-2, with TRBD2 as a possible D gene (6 bases). CDR3 length: 17 amino acids. V lost 0 bases to trimming and J lost 0 bases, with 14 bases between them. Germline assignment: CDR1 GTSNPN and CDR2 SVGIG (reference sequence). The CDR3 here is CAWSVRLAEANTGELFL. The CDR3 bases are TGTGCCTGGAGTGTACGGTTAGCGGAGGCGAACACCGGGGAGCTGTTTTTG.